This TCR beta chain was captured by sequencing in a study of blood T cell repertoires in COVID-19. V lost 4 bases, J lost 5 bases, and 11 bases stayed unmatched. The V gene's germline CDR1 is SGHDT and CDR2 YYEEEE. CDR3 size: 15 residues. Enrolled through a virtual design, the participants were between about 18 and 89 years of age and came from 24 US areas. Which cohort a participant joined came from the clinical history participants gave. Generated by immunoSEQ multiplex PCR, the TCRdb table keeps only in-frame clones and is missing some. The table lists about 480,000 clones, 70% to 90% of them singletons.

Sequences were obtained from PBMCs or T cells enriched from blood (not recorded which). The sequence was obtained from a young woman with acute COVID-19. The chain has TRBV5-6 and TRBJ2-5; 7 positions match TRBD1. The CDR3 nucleotides read TGTGCCAGCAGCGGCTGGGACAGAGAGAAGGAGACCCAGTACTTC. Its translation is CASSGWDREKETQYF.